This TCR beta chain derives from a study of blood T cell repertoires in COVID-19. The overall study: Nucleic acid was either cDNA or gDNA, and it came from T cells, B-cell-depleted T cells, or PBMCs.

Authors' analysis steps: Nucleated cell counts were estimated from reference gene primer amplification. TCRdb keeps only in-frame clones here, not all; method: immunoSEQ multiplex PCR. From that table come the V and J calls and clone size; the DNA was used to work out D and trimming. The profile shows around 12,000 clones, approximately 91% of them singletons. J lost 13 bases, V lost 5 bases, and 10 bases had no gene match. Germline values: CDR1 MNHNY, CDR2 SVGAGI (reference sequence). CDR3 length: 14 amino acids. The sequencing input was peripheral blood. The source is a woman aged 60 to 75 with active COVID-19. V gene TRBV6-6 combines with J gene TRBJ1-6, with TRBD1 identical over 8 bases. The CDR3 sequence: CASSTTGDLVPLHF. The CDR3 DNA follows: TGTGCCAGCAGTACGACAGGGGACCTAGTGCCCCTCCACTTT.